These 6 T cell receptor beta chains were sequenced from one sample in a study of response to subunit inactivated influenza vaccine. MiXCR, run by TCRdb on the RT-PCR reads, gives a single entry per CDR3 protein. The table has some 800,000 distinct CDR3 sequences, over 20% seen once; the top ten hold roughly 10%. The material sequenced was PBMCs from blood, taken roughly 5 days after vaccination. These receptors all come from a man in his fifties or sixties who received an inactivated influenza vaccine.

The CDR3 protein is CSARPAEVNSPLHF. The CDR3 DNA reads as TGCAGTGCTAGACCCGCTGAGGTTAATTCACCCCTCCACTTT. The V gene is TRBV20-1, the J gene TRBJ1-6, with no clear D. V shed 2 bases and J shed 6 bases, with 11 bases lying between them. This CDR3 comprises 14 residues. CDR1 is DFQATT and CDR2 is SNEGSKA in the germline V gene (reference sequence).

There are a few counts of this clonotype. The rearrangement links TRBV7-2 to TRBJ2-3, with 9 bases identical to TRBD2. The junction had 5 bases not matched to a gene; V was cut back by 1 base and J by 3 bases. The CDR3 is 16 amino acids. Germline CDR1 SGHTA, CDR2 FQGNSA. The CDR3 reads CASSLDASGMTDTQYF. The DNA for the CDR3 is TGTGCCAGCAGCTTAGATGCTAGCGGGATGACAGATACGCAGTATTTT.

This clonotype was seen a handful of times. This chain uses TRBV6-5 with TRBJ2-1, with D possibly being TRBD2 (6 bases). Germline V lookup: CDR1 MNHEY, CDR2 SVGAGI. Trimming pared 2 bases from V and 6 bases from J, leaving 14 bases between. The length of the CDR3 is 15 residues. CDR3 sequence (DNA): TGTGCCAGCAGTTACGGCTTGGAGGGCCGCAATGAGCAGTTCTTC. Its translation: CASSYGLEGRNEQFF.

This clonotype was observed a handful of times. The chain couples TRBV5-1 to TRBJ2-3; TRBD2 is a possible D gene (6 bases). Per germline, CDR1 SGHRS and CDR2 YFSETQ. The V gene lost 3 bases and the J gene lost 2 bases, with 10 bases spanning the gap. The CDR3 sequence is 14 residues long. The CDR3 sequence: CASSSTRVTDTQYF. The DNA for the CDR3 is TGCGCCAGCAGCTCGACTAGAGTCACAGATACGCAGTATTTT.

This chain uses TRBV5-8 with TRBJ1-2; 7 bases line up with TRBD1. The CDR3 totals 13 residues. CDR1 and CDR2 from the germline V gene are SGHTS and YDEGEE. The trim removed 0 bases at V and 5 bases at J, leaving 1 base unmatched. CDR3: CASSLGDRYGYTF. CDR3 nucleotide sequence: TGTGCCAGCAGCTTGGGGGACAGATATGGCTACACCTTC. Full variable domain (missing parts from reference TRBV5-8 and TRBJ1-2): EAGVTQSPTHLIKTRGQQATLRCSPISGHTSVYWYQQALGLGLQFLLWYDEGEERNRGNFPPRFSGRQFPNYSSELNVNALELEDSALYLCASSLGDRYGYTFGSGTRLTVV.

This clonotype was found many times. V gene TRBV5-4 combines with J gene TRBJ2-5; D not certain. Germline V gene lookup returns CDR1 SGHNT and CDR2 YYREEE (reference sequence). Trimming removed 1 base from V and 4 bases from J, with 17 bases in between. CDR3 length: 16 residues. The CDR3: CASSLRSFLGVETQYF. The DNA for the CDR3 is TGTGCCAGCAGCTTGCGGTCCTTTTTAGGAGTAGAGACCCAGTACTTC. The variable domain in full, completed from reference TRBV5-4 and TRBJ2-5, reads ETGVTQSPTHLIKTRGQQVTLRCSSQSGHNTVSWYQQALGQGPQFIFQYYREEENGRGNFPPRFSGLQFPNYSSELNVNALELDDSALYLCASSLRSFLGVETQYFGPGTRLLVL.